This is a list of T cell receptor beta chains from one sample in a study of T cell responses to AZD1222 COVID-19 vaccine. The repertoire was sequenced with immunoSEQ multiplex PCR; TCRdb's copy has only in-frame clones and lacks some. This repertoire shows about 120,000 clones, around 93% found once; its top ten account for more than 13%. The starting material was peripheral blood, obtained on day 0 of AZD1222 vaccination. The receptors originated from an adult in good health. CDR3s leave out the opening cysteine and the closing phenylalanine or tryptophan. A D gene is named only where the DNA matches it firmly. The listing skips clone size in some rows; elsewhere it reads once, few, many or a size class.

d_call | j_call | clone_size | v_call | cdr3_aa
- | TRBJ2-5 | - | TRBV14 | ASSQNAGGAVETQY
- | TRBJ2-2 | - | TRBV7-2 | ASSLGGKVGELF
TRBD1 | TRBJ1-2 | - | TRBV7-9 | ASSFTRSGQALQGT
TRBD2 | TRBJ2-1 | - | TRBV9 | ASSLPLSGRNEQF
TRBD1 | TRBJ2-3 | - | TRBV7-2 | ASSSDRVPRDTQY
TRBD2 | TRBJ2-1 | once | TRBV30 | AWTSGSWGEQF
- | TRBJ1-2 | - | TRBV27 | ASSFGIDYGYT
TRBD2 | TRBJ2-1 | - | TRBV14 | ASSRAVGGSGRAHNEQF
- | TRBJ2-7 | - | TRBV6-5 | ASTDYEQY
- | TRBJ1-4 | once | TRBV6-1 | ASSEPGVREKLF
TRBD1 | TRBJ1-5 | - | TRBV19 | ASSLDGQGFNQPQH
- | TRBJ2-7 | - | TRBV6-5 | ASSYSEGNEQY
TRBD1 | TRBJ1-6 | once | TRBV28 | ASSLTGAGSNSPLH
TRBD2 | TRBJ2-1 | - | TRBV20-1 | SATGGNEQF
TRBD1 | TRBJ2-2 | few | TRBV25-1 | ASSAFTGGGELF
- | TRBJ1-2 | - | TRBV5-6 | ASSMDPPGHGYT
- | TRBJ1-4 | - | TRBV4-1 | ASSQLSGTNEKLF
- | TRBJ2-3 | - | TRBV7-8 | ASSHRDLTDTQY
- | TRBJ2-7 | - | TRBV28 | ASSLRGSAYEQY
- | TRBJ2-5 | - | TRBV29-1 | SVVGPYREETQY
- | TRBJ1-2 | - | TRBV18 | ASSLDGPDGYT
- | TRBJ2-5 | - | TRBV6-2/TRBV6-3 | ASSYQEVETQY
TRBD1 | TRBJ2-1 | - | TRBV2 | ASQDVRDPQGDEQF
- | TRBJ2-6 | few | TRBV3-1/TRBV3-2 | ASSHSGRISGANVLT
- | TRBJ2-1 | - | TRBV3-1/TRBV3-2 | ASSQEGAAVTDEQF
TRBD2 | TRBJ2-1 | - | TRBV2 | ATLAGGNEQF
- | TRBJ1-5 | - | TRBV28 | ASSFSQYSNQPQH
TRBD1 | TRBJ2-1 | - | TRBV27 | ASRYGQGPHNEQF
- | TRBJ2-2 | - | TRBV3-1/TRBV3-2 | ASSLPGFLEEPQNTGELF
- | TRBJ1-5 | - | TRBV6-7 | ASSYSGGAESNQPQH
TRBD2 | TRBJ2-1 | - | TRBV18 | ASSPVLAGGNEQF
- | TRBJ1-1 | - | TRBV29-1 | SVEWKITEAF
TRBD1 | TRBJ1-2 | - | TRBV7-9 | ASSATGDSPHYGYT
TRBD1 | TRBJ2-2 | - | TRBV7-9 | ASSWGQSTGELF
TRBD2 | TRBJ2-7 | - | TRBV27 | ASRSLLAGAWSEQY
- | TRBJ2-2 | - | TRBV9 | ASSVTPTGELF
TRBD1 | TRBJ1-4 | - | TRBV27 | ASKEQGVEKLF
TRBD1 | TRBJ1-1 | - | TRBV4-3 | ASSQGTGRITEAF
- | TRBJ2-7 | - | TRBV9 | ASSRREYRRSSYEQY
TRBD2 | TRBJ2-1 | - | TRBV19 | ASSIGEGLAYNEQF
TRBD1 | TRBJ1-1 | once | TRBV9 | ASSMTGANTEAF
- | TRBJ2-1 | - | TRBV19 | ASSIRPGAYNEQF
TRBD2 | TRBJ2-1 | once | TRBV3-1/TRBV3-2 | ASSQDGRTSGRITEQF
- | TRBJ1-2 | - | TRBV6-2/TRBV6-3 | ASSPSPFRQPRYGYT
- | TRBJ1-4 | - | TRBV7-2 | ASSPLWDTYNEKLF
- | TRBJ1-2 | few | TRBV5-8 | ASSFKTANYGYT
- | TRBJ2-1 | few | TRBV6-4 | ASSGSGDTSYNEQF
- | TRBJ1-1 | - | TRBV7-9 | ASSLEGGHTEAF
- | TRBJ1-2 | - | TRBV4-1 | ASSQFLGGADGYT
TRBD1 | TRBJ2-7 | - | TRBV29-1 | SVQDGTGYEQY
TRBD2 | TRBJ2-1 | - | TRBV27 | ASSFGTSGGNEQF
TRBD2 | TRBJ2-5 | - | TRBV7-9 | ASSLTSGGQETQY
- | TRBJ2-7 | - | TRBV5-5 | ASSLGGEYEQY
- | TRBJ1-1 | - | TRBV5-1 | ASSNSMNTEAF
- | TRBJ1-6 | - | TRBV6-1 | ASSEARKGSPLH
- | TRBJ1-5 | - | TRBV5-1 | ASSLEGGYQPQH
TRBD1 | TRBJ2-1 | - | TRBV4-3 | ASSQRDRAYNEQF
- | TRBJ2-7 | - | TRBV2 | ASSDLHQGSYEQY
- | TRBJ1-2 | - | TRBV4-3 | ASSQSEGIDYGYT